The next 25 T cell receptor beta chains were all read from a single sample in a study of T cell clonality in common variable immunodeficiency (dated by TCRdb to the mid-2010s). The library came from the immunoSEQ multiplex PCR assay. This is the immuneACCESS table as TCRdb keeps it, with only in-frame sequences that have V and J called. A part of the clones is gone; compared with another copy, unresolved V genes explain less than half, and the rest is unexplained. In this sample the table shows just over 25,000 clones, and no singletons are among them. 24% of the sample is taken by the ten largest. No antigen has been identified for these receptors. The study at large found these results: CVID TCRbeta sequences were reported to have fewer deletions and N-nucleotide insertions and to lack highly modified clones with 13 or more V deletions.

The specimen was peripheral blood mononuclear cells. These receptors all stem from a human donor with common variable immunodeficiency.

This clone was observed a few times. The CDR3 end falls 3 residues outside the read, so it is completed with the germline J gene. The chain joins TRBV5-1 to TRBJ2-7; D uncertain. The germline CDR1 and CDR2 sequences are SGHRS and YFSETQ. Trimming stripped 4 bases from V and 0 bases from J, with 11 bases between. The CDR3 is 14 residues long. The CDR3 reads CASSLGLSSYEQYF. Partial CDR3 DNA: TGCGCCAGCAGCCTGGGCCTTAGCTCCTACGAG. The full variable domain, with the rest looked up from reference TRBV5-1 and TRBJ2-7, is KAGVTQTPRYLIKTRGQQVTLSCSPISGHRSVSWYQQTPGQGLQFLFEYFSETQRNKGNFPGRFSGRQFSNSRSEMNVSTLELGDSALYLCASSLGLSSYEQYFGPGTRLTVT.

This clone was observed at least ten times. The read terminates 3 residues ahead of where the CDR3 ends, so the germline J gene completes it. The chain employs TRBV20-1 and TRBJ1-1; 11 positions match TRBD1. V dropped 5 bases and J dropped 4; count of bases not matched to a gene: 6. Germline V gene data show CDR1 as DFQATT and CDR2 as SNEGSKA (reference sequence). CDR3 size: 14 residues. Partial CDR3 DNA: TGCAGTGCTGTATCGGACAGGGGGCCCACTGAA. Amino acids: CSAVSDRGPTE. The whole CDR3 region reads CSAVSDRGPTEAFF.

This clone was counted ten times or more. Germline is not matched at one junction end, which may reflect a read error. The CDR3 end lies 3 residues beyond the end of the read and is filled in from the germline J gene. The same CDR3 can be traced to other DNA sequences in this sample. The chain employs TRBV18 and TRBJ2-7; 7 bases are shared with TRBD1. Germline-derived CDR1 and CDR2 are KGHSH and LQKENI. The CDR3 covers 13 residues. The CDR3 DNA, read in part, is TGTGCCAGCACACCAAAGGGGGCATACGAG. Residues: CASTPKGAYE. The complete CDR3 reads CASTPKGAYEQYF.

This clone appeared a few times. The CDR3 end is not reached by the read, which stops 3 residues before it; the germline J gene fills it in. The chain is built from TRBV19 and TRBJ2-3; possible D gene TRBD1, 8 bases. Germline V lookup: CDR1 LNHDA, CDR2 SQIVND (reference sequence). V dropped 1 base and J dropped 1 base, with 18 bases sitting between them. The CDR3 loop spans 18 amino acids. The CDR3 spells CASSIGRRGGQGTDTQYF. Partial CDR3 DNA: TGTGCCAGTAGTATAGGCCGGAGGGGGGGACAGGGCACAGATACG.

This clone has a count of ten or more. The read ends 3 residues early relative to the CDR3; the germline J gene fills the gap. This chain joins TRBV7-6 and TRBJ2-7; TRBD1 matches at 9 bases. The CDR3 sequence is 15 residues long. The V and J ends lost 1 base and 3 bases, in that order; junction bases with no gene match: 4. The germline V gene encodes CDR1 SGHVS and CDR2 FNYEAQ. The CDR3 protein is CASSLETGGVYEQYF. Incomplete CDR3 DNA: TGTGCCAGCAGCTTAGAGACAGGGGGTGTCTACGAG.

This clone was recorded at least ten times. CDR3 in amino acids: CASSMGSGGGNQPQHF. Incomplete CDR3 DNA: TGTGCCAGTAGTATGGGGTCAGGGGGCGGCAATCAGCCC. The chain has TRBV19 and TRBJ1-5, with 8 bases that match TRBD1. The read terminates 3 residues ahead of where the CDR3 ends, so the germline J gene completes it. The trim removed 3 bases at V and 2 bases at J, leaving 6 bases unmatched. CDR3 size: 16 residues. CDR1 is LNHDA and CDR2 is SQIVND in the germline V gene (reference sequence).

This clone has ten or more counts. Coverage ceases 3 residues before the CDR3 finishes, and the germline J gene fills in the end. V is TRBV7-9 and J is TRBJ2-1; 8 nucleotides line up with TRBD2. This CDR3 region has 12 residues. Losses at the gene ends were 5 bases for V and 9 bases for J; bases not matched to a gene: 3. In germline, CDR1 is SEHNR, CDR2 FQNEAQ (reference sequence). The sequenced CDR3 bases are TGTGCCAGCAGCCTCACTAGCGGTGAG. It codes for CASSLTSGE. The complete CDR3 sequence is CASSLTSGEQFF.

Comments on this clone: The read stops 3 residues short of the end of the CDR3; the missing end is completed from the germline J gene. The V gene is TRBV5-6, the J gene TRBJ2-7, with D perhaps given as TRBD1 or TRBD2 (5 bases each). The CDR3 consists of 14 residues. Per the germline V gene, CDR1 is SGHDT and CDR2 is YYEEEE. Trimming pared 4 bases from V and 5 bases from J, leaving 16 bases between. The CDR3 spells CASSRRGDVDEQYF. Partial CDR3 DNA: TGTGCCAGCAGCCGTAGAGGGGATGTTGACGAG.

This clone turned up a few times. CDR3 DNA (partial): TGTGCCAGCAGCTTAGAAGCGGGACTAAACTACGAG. This encodes CASSLEAGLNYE. From start to end, the CDR3 is CASSLEAGLNYEQYF. The V gene is TRBV7-8, the J gene TRBJ2-7; 7 bases map to TRBD2. The CDR3 is cut off 3 residues early in the read; its end comes from the germline J gene. J gave up 3 bases and V 1 base, and 6 bases lay outside the gene matches. Per germline, CDR1 SGHVS and CDR2 FQNEAQ. The CDR3 runs 15 residues.

This clone was picked up many times. From the germline J gene comes the end of the CDR3, since the read stops 3 residues before it. The rearrangement links TRBV10-1 to TRBJ2-7, with 11 bases fitting TRBD1. CDR1 is WNHNN, CDR2 SYGVQD, per germline (reference sequence). This CDR3 comprises 15 residues. V was clipped by 3 bases and J by 3 bases; unmatched bases: 4. The CDR3 is CASSESGTGGYEQYF. Incomplete CDR3 DNA: TGCGCCAGCAGTGAATCCGGGACAGGGGGCTACGAG.

The CDR3 reads CSAREGQPSYEQYF. Incomplete CDR3 DNA: TGCAGTGCTAGAGAGGGACAGCCATCCTACGAG. The chain joins TRBV20-1 to TRBJ2-7; 7 positions match TRBD1. The sequence runs out 3 residues before the end of the CDR3; the remainder is reconstructed from the germline J gene. CDR3 size: 14 residues. J lost 1 base, V lost 0 bases, and 3 bases had no gene match. Germline V gene lookup returns CDR1 DFQATT and CDR2 SNEGSKA (reference sequence).

This clone was recorded many times. The read terminates 3 residues before the CDR3 end, so the remaining end is supplied by the germline J gene. This chain uses TRBV18 with TRBJ1-6; no definite D call. CDR3 length: 14 residues. Trimming stripped 2 bases from V and 8 bases from J, with 10 bases between. Germline V gene sequence: CDR1 KGHSH, CDR2 LQKENI. CDR3 DNA, as far as it was read: TGTGCCAGCTCACCAGCAGGTTTCGATTCACCC. Protein product: CASSPAGFDSP. The CDR3 as a whole reads CASSPAGFDSPLHF.

This clone appeared many times. The read terminates 3 residues ahead of where the CDR3 ends, so the germline J gene completes it. The chain has TRBV7-2 and TRBJ2-3; 10 bases match TRBD2. Germline values: CDR1 SGHTA, CDR2 FQGNSA. V shed 2 bases and J 5 bases; nucleotides not matched to a gene: 1. The CDR3 is 14 residues long. The CDR3 is CASSLLAGVDTQYF. CDR3 bases read: TGTGCCAGCAGCTTACTAGCGGGAGTAGATACG.

In this sample, this clone turned up many times. The read falls 3 residues short of the CDR3 end, and the missing part is taken from the germline J gene. The chain carries TRBV28 and TRBJ2-7, with 7 positions matching TRBD2. Per germline, CDR1 MDHEN and CDR2 SYDVKM. V shed 6 bases, J shed 3 bases, and the junction held 5 bases outside the gene matches. CDR3 length: 13 residues. CDR3 protein: CASRSTSVYEQYF. The part of the CDR3 DNA that was read is TGTGCCAGCAGGTCTACTAGCGTCTACGAG.

This clone was observed a few times. Read coverage stops 3 residues before the CDR3 terminus; the germline J gene supplies the remainder. The V gene is TRBV30, the J gene TRBJ2-7; 11 bases agree with TRBD2. The CDR3 totals 15 residues. V lost 3 bases, J lost 0 bases, and 4 bases stayed unmatched. Germline lookup yields CDR1 GTSNPN and CDR2 SVGIG (reference sequence). Here the CDR3 reads CAWRRLAGGSYEQYF. The covered CDR3 bases are TGTGCCTGGAGGCGGCTAGCGGGAGGCTCCTACGAG.

This clone has ten or more counts. The sequence runs out 3 residues before the end of the CDR3; the remainder is reconstructed from the germline J gene. The genes are TRBV7-9 and TRBJ2-7; 9 nucleotides align to TRBD1. The CDR3 consists of 14 residues. V gave up 5 bases and J gave up 1 base; unmatched junction bases: 3. From germline, CDR1 is SEHNR and CDR2 FQNEAQ (reference sequence). The CDR3 spells CASSRQGGSYEQYF. The part of the CDR3 DNA that was read is TGTGCCAGCAGCCGACAGGGGGGTTCCTACGAG. Variable domain in full (rest from reference TRBV7-9 and TRBJ2-7): DTGVSQNPRHKITKRGQNVTFRCDPISEHNRLYWYRQTLGQGPEFLTYFQNEAQLEKSRLLSDRFSAERPKGSFSTLEIQRTEQGDSAMYLCASSRQGGSYEQYFGPGTRLTVT.

By share, this clone counts as medium-sized. Coverage ceases 3 residues before the CDR3 finishes, and the germline J gene fills in the end. The chain couples TRBV7-3 to TRBJ2-1; 10 bases are shared with TRBD2. The CDR3 sequence is 16 residues long. Germline loops: CDR1 SGHTA, CDR2 FQGTGA. With 3 bases clipped from V and 8 bases from J, the junction kept 10 bases outside the gene matches. The DNA read from the CDR3 is TGTGCCAGCAGCTTCGGGTCTAGCGGGAGTCGCGATGAG. Protein sequence: CASSFGSSGSRDE. The CDR3 in full is CASSFGSSGSRDEQFF.

Points on this clone: The DNA ends 3 residues before the CDR3 does, and the rest of the CDR3 is filled in from the germline J gene. This chain joins TRBV11-1 and TRBJ2-1, with TRBD2 matching 15 bases. V shed 6 bases and J 4 bases; nucleotides not matched to a gene: 1. Germline CDR1 and CDR2: SGHAT and FQDESV (reference sequence). The CDR3 spans 15 residues. The CDR3 loop reads CASRGLAGGYNEQFF. Incomplete CDR3 DNA: TGTGCCAGCAGAGGACTAGCGGGAGGGTACAATGAG.

As for this clone: The read ends 3 residues before the CDR3 terminus; that terminus is restored from the germline J gene. The chain uses TRBV19 and TRBJ1-1; D is ambiguous. V was pared by 1 base and J by 0 bases, with 12 bases between. The CDR3 runs to 16 residues. CDR1 and CDR2 (germline): LNHDA, SQIVND (reference sequence). The CDR3 region is CASSIVGRIVNTEAFF. Partial CDR3 DNA: TGTGCCAGTAGTATAGTTGGCAGGATCGTGAACACTGAA. Full variable domain (remainder filled in from reference TRBV19 and TRBJ1-1): DGGITQSPKYLFRKEGQNVTLSCEQNLNHDAMYWYRQDPGQGLRLIYYSQIVNDFQKGDIAEGYSVSREKKESFPLTVTSAQKNPTAFYLCASSIVGRIVNTEAFFGQGTRLTVV.

Regarding this clone: The CDR3 is cut off 3 residues early in the read; its end comes from the germline J gene. V usage is TRBV5-5 and J usage is TRBJ2-7; 9 nucleotides line up with TRBD2. This CDR3 comprises 14 residues. Trimming removed 2 bases from V and 4 bases from J; junction bases left unmatched: 4. Germline-derived CDR1 and CDR2 are SGHKS and YYEKEE (reference sequence). Here the CDR3 reads CASSFISGSYEQYF. The CDR3 bases that were read are TGTGCCAGCAGCTTCATTAGCGGGAGTTACGAG.

This clone was seen a handful of times. The observed sequence ends 3 residues before the CDR3 terminus, with the missing tail filled in from the germline J gene. This chain connects TRBV20-1 to TRBJ2-3; D possibly corresponds to TRBD2 (5 bases). This CDR3 has 16 residues. Trimming removed 2 bases at V and 0 bases at J, with 15 bases between. CDR1 is DFQATT, CDR2 SNEGSKA, per germline (reference sequence). The CDR3 sequence: CSARTTRSSSTDTQYF. The CDR3 bases that were read are TGCAGTGCTAGAACAACTAGATCTTCTAGCACAGATACG.

This clone was recorded many times. The read ends 3 residues shy of where the CDR3 ends; the end is completed using the germline J gene. The chain has TRBV19 and TRBJ2-7; either TRBD1 or TRBD2 may supply D (5 bases each). The CDR3 spans 13 residues. V was cut by 6 bases and J by 1 base, with 10 bases left in between. CDR1 and CDR2 from the germline V gene are LNHDA and SQIVND (reference sequence). Partial CDR3 DNA: TGTGCCAGTAGGGGAGAGGGGTCCTACGAG. Its protein is CASRGEGSYE. Given in full, the CDR3 is CASRGEGSYEQYF. The full variable domain, completed using reference TRBV19 and TRBJ2-7, is DGGITQSPKYLFRKEGQNVTLSCEQNLNHDAMYWYRQDPGQGLRLIYYSQIVNDFQKGDIAEGYSVSREKKESFPLTVTSAQKNPTAFYLCASRGEGSYEQYFGPGTRLTVT.

By its share, this clone is medium-sized. Mismatch with germline at one junction end may stem from a read error. From the germline J gene comes the end of the CDR3, since the read stops 3 residues before it. The chain uses TRBV19 and TRBJ2-3, with 8 bases matching TRBD1. Per the germline V gene, CDR1 is LNHDA and CDR2 is SQIVND (reference sequence). CDR3 length equals 15 residues. The chain's CDR3 is CACSLGQGSTDTQYF. CDR3 DNA, as far as it was read: TGTGCCTGTAGCCTCGGACAGGGTAGCACAGATACG.

Remarks on this clone: The read ends 3 residues early relative to the CDR3; the germline J gene fills the gap. V and J are TRBV19 and TRBJ2-7; 9 nucleotides agree with TRBD1. The V segment lost 8 bases and the J segment 3 bases; nucleotides outside the gene matches: 11. The CDR3 has 15 residues. Germline-derived CDR1 and CDR2 are LNHDA and SQIVND (reference sequence). The CDR3: CASSSAGTGNYEQYF. The sequenced part of the CDR3 DNA is TGTGCCAGTTCCTCTGCCGGGACAGGGAACTACGAG. Together with reference TRBV19 and TRBJ2-7, the CDR3 gives the full variable domain: DGGITQSPKYLFRKEGQNVTLSCEQNLNHDAMYWYRQDPGQGLRLIYYSQIVNDFQKGDIAEGYSVSREKKESFPLTVTSAQKNPTAFYLCASSSAGTGNYEQYFGPGTRLTVT.

This clone was picked up many times. The read is 3 residues too short to cover the CDR3 end, so that end is filled in from the germline J gene. The J gene is TRBJ2-3, the V gene TRBV20-1, with TRBD2 matching over 9 bases. The CDR3 covers 15 residues. CDR1 and CDR2 (germline): DFQATT, SNEGSKA (reference sequence). The V and J ends lost 5 bases and 4 bases, in that order; junction bases with no gene match: 10. CDR3 region: CSALELQRGADTQYF. The covered CDR3 bases are TGCAGTGCTTTAGAGTTACAGCGGGGGGCAGATACG.